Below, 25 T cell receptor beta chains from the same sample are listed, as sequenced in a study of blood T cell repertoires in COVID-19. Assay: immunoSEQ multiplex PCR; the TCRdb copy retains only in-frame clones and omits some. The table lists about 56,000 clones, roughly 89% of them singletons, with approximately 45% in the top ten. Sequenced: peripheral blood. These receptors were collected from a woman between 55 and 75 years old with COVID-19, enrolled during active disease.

The CDR3 DNA is TGTGCCAGCAGTGAGCAGGGGGCGAAGGACACTGAAGCTTTCTTT. It is translated as CASSEQGAKDTEAFF. This rearrangement joins TRBV6-2 or TRBV6-3 to TRBJ1-1; the match to TRBD1 covers 8 bases. Germline V gene data show CDR1 as MNHEY and CDR2 as SVGEGT. Unmatched junction bases numbered 8, after V lost 5 bases and J lost 3 bases. This CDR3 is 15 amino acids long.

The CDR3 coding sequence is TGTGCCAGCAGCTTAGAGTGGCAGGTCGGCTACACCTTC. This codes for CASSLEWQVGYTF. The rearrangement links TRBV11-3 to TRBJ1-2; no reliable D call. The CDR3 covers 13 residues. V lost 0 bases to trimming and J lost 8 bases, with 10 bases between them. Germline V gives CDR1 SGHNT, CDR2 YENEEA.

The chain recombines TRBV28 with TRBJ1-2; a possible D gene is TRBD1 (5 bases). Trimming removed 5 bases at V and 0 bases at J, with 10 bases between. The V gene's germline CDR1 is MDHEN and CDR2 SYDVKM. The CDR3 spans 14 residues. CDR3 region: CASSTGPANYGYTF. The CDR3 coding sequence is TGTGCCAGCAGTACAGGCCCCGCTAACTATGGCTACACCTTC.

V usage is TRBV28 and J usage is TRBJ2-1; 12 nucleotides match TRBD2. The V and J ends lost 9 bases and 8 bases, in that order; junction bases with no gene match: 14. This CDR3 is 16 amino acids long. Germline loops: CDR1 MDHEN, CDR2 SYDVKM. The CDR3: CASGAGQTSGSYEQFF. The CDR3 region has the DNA TGTGCCAGTGGGGCAGGGCAGACTAGCGGGAGTTATGAGCAGTTCTTC.

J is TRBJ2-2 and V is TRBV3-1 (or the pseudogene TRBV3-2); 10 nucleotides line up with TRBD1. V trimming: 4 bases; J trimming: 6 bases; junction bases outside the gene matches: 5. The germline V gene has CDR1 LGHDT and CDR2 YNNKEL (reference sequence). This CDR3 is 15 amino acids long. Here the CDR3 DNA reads TGTGCCAGCAGCCCGGGACAGGGGAAGGCCGGGGAGCTGTTTTTT. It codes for CASSPGQGKAGELFF.

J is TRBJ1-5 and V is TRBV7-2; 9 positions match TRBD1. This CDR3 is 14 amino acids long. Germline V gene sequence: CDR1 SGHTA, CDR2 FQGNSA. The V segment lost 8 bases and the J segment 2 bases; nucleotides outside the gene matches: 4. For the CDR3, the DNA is TGTGCCAGCCGGGGACAGGGAGGCAATCAGCCCCAGCATTTT. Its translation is CASRGQGGNQPQHF.

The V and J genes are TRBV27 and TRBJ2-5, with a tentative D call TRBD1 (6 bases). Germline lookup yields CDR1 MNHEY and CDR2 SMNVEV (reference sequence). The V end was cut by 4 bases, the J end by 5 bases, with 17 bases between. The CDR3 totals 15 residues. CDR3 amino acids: CASSSGQSLRETQYF. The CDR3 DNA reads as TGTGCCAGCAGTTCCGGACAGAGCCTACGTGAGACCCAGTACTTC.

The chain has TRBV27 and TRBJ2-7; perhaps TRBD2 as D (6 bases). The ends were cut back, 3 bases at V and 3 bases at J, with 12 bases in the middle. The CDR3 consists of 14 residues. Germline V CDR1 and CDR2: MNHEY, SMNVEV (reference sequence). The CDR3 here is CASSLGGEYYEQYF. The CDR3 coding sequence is TGTGCCAGCAGTTTGGGGGGAGAATACTACGAGCAGTACTTC.

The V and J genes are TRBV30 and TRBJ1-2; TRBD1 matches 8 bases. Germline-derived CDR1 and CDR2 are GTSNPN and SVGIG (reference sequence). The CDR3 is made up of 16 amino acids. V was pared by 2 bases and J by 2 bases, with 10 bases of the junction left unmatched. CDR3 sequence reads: CAWSRNLGQGNYGYTF. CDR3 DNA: TGTGCCTGGAGTCGAAATCTCGGACAGGGCAACTATGGCTACACCTTC.

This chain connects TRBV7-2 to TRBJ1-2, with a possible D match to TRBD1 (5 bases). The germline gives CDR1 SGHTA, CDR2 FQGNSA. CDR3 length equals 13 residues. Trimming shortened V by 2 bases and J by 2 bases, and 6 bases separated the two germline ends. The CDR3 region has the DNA TGTGCCAGCAGCTTACAGGGCAACTATGGCTACACCTTC. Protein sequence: CASSLQGNYGYTF.

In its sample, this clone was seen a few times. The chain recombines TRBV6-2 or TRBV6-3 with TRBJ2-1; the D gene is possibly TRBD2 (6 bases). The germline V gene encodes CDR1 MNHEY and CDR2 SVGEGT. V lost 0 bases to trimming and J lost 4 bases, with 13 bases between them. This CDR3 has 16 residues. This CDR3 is CASSYSREALYNEQFF. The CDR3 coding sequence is TGTGCCAGCAGTTACTCAAGGGAGGCCCTATACAATGAGCAGTTCTTC.

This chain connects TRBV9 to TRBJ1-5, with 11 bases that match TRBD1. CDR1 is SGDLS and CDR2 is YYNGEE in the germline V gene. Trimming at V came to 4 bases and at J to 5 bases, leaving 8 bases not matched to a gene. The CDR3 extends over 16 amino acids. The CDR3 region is CASSLGTGGYDQPQHF. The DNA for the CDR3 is TGTGCCAGCAGCCTGGGGACAGGGGGATACGATCAGCCCCAGCATTTT.

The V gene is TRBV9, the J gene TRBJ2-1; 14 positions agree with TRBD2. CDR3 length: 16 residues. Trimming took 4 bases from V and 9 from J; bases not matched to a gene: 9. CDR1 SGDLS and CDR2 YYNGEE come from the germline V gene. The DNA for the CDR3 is TGTGCCAGCAGCATTTCGGGACTAGCGGGGGTGAGTGAGCAGTTCTTC. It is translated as CASSISGLAGVSEQFF.

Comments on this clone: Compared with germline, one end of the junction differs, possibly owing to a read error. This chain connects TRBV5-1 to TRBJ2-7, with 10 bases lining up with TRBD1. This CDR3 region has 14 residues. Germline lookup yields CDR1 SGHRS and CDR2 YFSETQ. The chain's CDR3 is CASSPGQGSYEQYF. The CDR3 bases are TGCGCCAGCAGCCCGGGACAGGGGTCCTATGAGCAGTACTTC.

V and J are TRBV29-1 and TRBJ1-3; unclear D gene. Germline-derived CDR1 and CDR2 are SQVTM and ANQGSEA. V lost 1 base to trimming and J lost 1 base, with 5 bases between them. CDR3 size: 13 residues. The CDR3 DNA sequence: TGCAGCGTTGAAGTCCAGTCTGGAAACACCATATATTTT. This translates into CSVEVQSGNTIYF.

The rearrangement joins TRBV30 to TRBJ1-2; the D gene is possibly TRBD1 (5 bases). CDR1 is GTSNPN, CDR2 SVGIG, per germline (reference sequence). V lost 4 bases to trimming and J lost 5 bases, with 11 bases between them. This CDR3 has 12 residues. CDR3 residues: CAWTPSGYGYTF. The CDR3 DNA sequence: TGTGCCTGGACCCCCTCAGGGTATGGCTACACCTTC.

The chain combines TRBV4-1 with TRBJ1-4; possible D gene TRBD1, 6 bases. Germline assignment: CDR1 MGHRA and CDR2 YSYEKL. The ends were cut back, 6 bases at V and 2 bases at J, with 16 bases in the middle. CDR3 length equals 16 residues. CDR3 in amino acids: CASRELGGLTNEKLFF. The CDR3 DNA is TGCGCCAGCAGGGAACTCGGGGGGCTGACTAATGAAAAACTGTTTTTT.

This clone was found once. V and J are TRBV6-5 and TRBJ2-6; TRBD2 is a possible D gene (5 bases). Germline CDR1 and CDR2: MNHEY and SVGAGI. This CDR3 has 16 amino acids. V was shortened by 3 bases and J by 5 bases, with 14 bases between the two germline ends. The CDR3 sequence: CASSYLQTGWANVLTF. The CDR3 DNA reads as TGTGCCAGCAGTTATTTACAGACGGGGTGGGCCAACGTCCTGACTTTC.

The CDR3 sequence: CATSGGGSDGNTEAFF. The CDR3, as DNA: TGTGCCACCAGTGGGGGGGGATCGGACGGGAACACTGAAGCTTTCTTT. The chain joins TRBV24-1 to TRBJ1-1; tentatively, D is TRBD1 (5 bases). This CDR3 region has 16 residues. V dropped 5 bases and J dropped 1 base, with 16 bases sitting between them. Germline V CDR1 and CDR2: KGHDR, SFDVKD.

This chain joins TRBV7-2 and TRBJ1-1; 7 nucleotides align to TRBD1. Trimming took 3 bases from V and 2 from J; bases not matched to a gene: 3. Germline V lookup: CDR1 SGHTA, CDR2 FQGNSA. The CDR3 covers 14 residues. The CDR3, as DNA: TGTGCCAGCAGCTTTGGGACAGCCAACACTGAAGCTTTCTTT. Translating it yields CASSFGTANTEAFF.

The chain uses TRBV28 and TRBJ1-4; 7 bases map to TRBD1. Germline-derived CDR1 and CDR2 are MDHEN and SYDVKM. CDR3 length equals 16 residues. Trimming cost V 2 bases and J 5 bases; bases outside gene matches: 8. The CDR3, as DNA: TGTGCCAGCAGTTTACCGAGCAGGGGGAGGAATGAAAAACTGTTTTTT. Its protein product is CASSLPSRGRNEKLFF.

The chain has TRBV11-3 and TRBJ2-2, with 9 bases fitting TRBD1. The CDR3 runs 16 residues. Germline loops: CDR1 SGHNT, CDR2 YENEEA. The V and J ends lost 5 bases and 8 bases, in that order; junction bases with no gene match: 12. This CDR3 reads CASSPQGALGVGELFF. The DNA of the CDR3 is TGTGCCAGCAGCCCACAGGGGGCGCTGGGTGTGGGGGAGCTGTTTTTT.

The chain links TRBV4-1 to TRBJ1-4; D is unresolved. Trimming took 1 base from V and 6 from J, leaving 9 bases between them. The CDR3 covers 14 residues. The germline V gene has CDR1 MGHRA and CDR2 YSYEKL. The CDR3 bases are TGCGCCAGCAGCCAAGCGCGTTTCGATGAAAAACTGTTTTTT. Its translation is CASSQARFDEKLFF.

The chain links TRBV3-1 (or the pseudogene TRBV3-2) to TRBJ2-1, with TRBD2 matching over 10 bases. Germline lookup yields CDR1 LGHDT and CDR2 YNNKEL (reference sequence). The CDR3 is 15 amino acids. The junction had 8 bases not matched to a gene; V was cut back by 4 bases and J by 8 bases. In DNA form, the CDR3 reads TGTGCCAGCAGCCCCGCTAGCGGGAGTAACCATGAGCAGTTCTTC. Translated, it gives CASSPASGSNHEQFF.

The CDR3 protein is CASSQAESELNTGELFF. CDR3 nucleotide sequence: TGTGCCAGCAGCCAAGCTGAATCCGAACTGAACACCGGGGAGCTGTTTTTT. This rearrangement joins TRBV4-2 to TRBJ2-2; D is uncertain. The CDR3 contains 17 residues. V was shortened by 1 base and J by 1 base, with 13 bases between the two germline ends. Germline lookup yields CDR1 LGHNA and CDR2 YNFKEQ.